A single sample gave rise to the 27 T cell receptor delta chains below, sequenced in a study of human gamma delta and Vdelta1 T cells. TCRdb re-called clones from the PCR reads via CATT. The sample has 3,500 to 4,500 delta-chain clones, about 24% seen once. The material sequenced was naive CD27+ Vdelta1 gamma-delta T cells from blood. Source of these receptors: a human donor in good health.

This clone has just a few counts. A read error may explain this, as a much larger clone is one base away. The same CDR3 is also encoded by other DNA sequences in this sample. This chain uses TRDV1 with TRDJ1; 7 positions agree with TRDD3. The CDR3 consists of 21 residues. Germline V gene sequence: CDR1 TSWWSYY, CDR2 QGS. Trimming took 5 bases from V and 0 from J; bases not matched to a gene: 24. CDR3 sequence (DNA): TGTGCTCTTGGGCTCAGTCGTCGCTACGGCAGTACTGGGGAGTACACCGATAAACTCATCTTT. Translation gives CALGLSRRYGSTGEYTDKLIF.

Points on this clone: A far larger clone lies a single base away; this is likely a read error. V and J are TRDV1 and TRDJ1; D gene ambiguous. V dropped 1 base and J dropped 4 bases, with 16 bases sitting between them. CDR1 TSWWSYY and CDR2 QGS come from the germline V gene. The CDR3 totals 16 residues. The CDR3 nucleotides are TGTGCTCTTGGGGAACCTTCTTTTGTCCTCCGCGATAAACTCATCTTT. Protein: CALGEPSFVLRDKLIF.

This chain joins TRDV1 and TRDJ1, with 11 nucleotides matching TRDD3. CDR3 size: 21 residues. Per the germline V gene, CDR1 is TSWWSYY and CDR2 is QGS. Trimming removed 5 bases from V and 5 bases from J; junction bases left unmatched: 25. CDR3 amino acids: CALGKFLWGIPPPTISDKLIF. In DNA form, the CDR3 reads TGTGCTCTTGGGAAATTCCTCTGGGGGATACCCCCACCCACCATCTCGGATAAACTCATCTTT.

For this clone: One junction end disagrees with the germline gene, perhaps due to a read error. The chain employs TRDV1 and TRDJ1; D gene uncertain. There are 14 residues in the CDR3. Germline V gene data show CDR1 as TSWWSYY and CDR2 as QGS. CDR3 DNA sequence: TGTGCTCTTGGGGAACCTAGGCCCCCCGATCAACTCATCTTT. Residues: CALGEPRPPDQLIF.

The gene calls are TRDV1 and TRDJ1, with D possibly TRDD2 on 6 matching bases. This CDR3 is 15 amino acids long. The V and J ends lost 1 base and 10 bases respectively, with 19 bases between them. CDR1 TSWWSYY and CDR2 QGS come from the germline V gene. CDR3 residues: CALGEHPTPPIGLIF. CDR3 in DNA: TGTGCTCTTGGGGAACATCCTACCCCGCCTATAGGACTCATCTTT.

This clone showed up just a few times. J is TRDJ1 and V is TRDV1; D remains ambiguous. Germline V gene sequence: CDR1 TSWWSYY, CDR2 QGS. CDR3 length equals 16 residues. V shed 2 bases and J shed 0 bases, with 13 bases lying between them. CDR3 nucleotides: TGTGCTCTTGGGGAAGGCCGGCCTGACTACACCGATAAACTCATCTTT. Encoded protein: CALGEGRPDYTDKLIF.

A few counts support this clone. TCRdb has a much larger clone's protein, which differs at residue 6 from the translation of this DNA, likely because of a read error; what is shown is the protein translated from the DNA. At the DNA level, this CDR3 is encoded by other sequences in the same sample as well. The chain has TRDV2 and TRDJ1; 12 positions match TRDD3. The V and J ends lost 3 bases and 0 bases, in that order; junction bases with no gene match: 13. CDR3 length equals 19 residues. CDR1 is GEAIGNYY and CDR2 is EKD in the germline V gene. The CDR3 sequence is CACDLDLGDTLADTDKLIF. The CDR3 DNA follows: TGTGCCTGTGACCTAGATCTGGGGGATACGTTGGCCGACACCGATAAACTCATCTTT.

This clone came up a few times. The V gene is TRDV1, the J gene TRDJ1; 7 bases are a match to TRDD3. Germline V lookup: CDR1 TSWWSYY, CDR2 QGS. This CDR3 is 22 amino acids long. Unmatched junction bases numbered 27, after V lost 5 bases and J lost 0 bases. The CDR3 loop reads CALGTPTLPTRYLGGYTDKLIF. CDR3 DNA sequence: TGTGCTCTTGGGACACCCACCCTACCCACACGCTACCTGGGGGGCTACACCGATAAACTCATCTTT.

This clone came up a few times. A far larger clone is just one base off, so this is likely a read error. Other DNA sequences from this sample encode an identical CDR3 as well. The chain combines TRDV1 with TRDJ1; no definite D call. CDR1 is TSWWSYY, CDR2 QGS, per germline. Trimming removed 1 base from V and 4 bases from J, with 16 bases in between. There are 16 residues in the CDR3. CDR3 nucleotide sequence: TGTGCTCTTGGGGAACCCTCTTTTGTCCTCCACGATAAACTCATCTTT. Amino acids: CALGEPSFVLHDKLIF.

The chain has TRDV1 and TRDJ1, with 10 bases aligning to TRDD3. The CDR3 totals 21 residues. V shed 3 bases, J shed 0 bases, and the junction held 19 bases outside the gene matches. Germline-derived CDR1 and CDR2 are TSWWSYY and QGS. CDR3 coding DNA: TGTGCTCTTGGGGACAGTACGAGAAGGGGGATACGCAGCCTGTACACCGATAAACTCATCTTT. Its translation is CALGDSTRRGIRSLYTDKLIF.

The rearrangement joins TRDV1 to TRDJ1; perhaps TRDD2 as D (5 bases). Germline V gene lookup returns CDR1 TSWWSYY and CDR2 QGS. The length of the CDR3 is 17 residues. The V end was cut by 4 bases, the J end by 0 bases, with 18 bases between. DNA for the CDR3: TGTGCTCTTGGGGCTTCCCCTAGTGGGTTACACACCGATAAACTCATCTTT. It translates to CALGASPSGLHTDKLIF.

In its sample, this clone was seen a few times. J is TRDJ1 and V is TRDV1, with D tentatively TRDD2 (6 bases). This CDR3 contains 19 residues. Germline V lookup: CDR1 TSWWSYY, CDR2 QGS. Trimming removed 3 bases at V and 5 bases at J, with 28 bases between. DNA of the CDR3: TGTGCTCTTGGGGAGCCCACCCTTCCCAAGGCCCCCTTTACGGATAAACTCATCTTT. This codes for CALGEPTLPKAPFTDKLIF.

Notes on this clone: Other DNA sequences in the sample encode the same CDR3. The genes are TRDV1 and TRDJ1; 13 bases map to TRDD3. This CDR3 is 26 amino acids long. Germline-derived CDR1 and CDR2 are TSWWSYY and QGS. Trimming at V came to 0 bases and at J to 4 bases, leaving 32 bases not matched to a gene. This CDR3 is CALGELVHPSYPTGGYAEKPLDKLIF. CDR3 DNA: TGTGCTCTTGGGGAACTAGTTCATCCTTCCTACCCTACTGGGGGATACGCCGAAAAACCCCTCGATAAACTCATCTTT.

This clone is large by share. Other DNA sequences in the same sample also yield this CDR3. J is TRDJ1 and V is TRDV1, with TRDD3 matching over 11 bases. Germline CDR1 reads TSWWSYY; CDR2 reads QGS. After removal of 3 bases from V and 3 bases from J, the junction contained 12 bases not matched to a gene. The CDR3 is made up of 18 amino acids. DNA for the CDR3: TGTGCTCTTGGGGAGCAATGGTTACTGGGGGATAACGCCGATAAACTCATCTTT. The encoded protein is CALGEQWLLGDNADKLIF.

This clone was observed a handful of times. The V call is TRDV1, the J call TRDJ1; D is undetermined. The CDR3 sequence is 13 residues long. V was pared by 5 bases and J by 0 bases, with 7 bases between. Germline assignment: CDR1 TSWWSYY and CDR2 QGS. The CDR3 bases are TGTGCTCTTGGGCGAACGTACACCGATAAACTCATCTTT. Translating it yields CALGRTYTDKLIF.

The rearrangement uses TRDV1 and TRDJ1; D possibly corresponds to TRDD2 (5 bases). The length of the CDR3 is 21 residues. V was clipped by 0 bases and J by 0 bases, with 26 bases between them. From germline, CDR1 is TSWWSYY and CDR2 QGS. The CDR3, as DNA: TGTGCTCTTGGGGAACTAAGGCCCTACCCTCAAGCCTCCCCGTACACCGATAAACTCATCTTT. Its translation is CALGELRPYPQASPYTDKLIF.

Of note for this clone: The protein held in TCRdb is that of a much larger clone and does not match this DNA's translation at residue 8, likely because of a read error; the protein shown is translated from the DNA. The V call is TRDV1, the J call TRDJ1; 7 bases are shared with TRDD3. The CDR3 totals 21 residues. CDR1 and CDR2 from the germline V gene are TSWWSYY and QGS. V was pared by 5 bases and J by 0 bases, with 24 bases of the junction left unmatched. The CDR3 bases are TGTGCTCTTGGGACGGGGGATGCGCTTAGGGCCCCCTCAAAGTACACCGATAAACTCATCTTT. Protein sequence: CALGTGDALRAPSKYTDKLIF.

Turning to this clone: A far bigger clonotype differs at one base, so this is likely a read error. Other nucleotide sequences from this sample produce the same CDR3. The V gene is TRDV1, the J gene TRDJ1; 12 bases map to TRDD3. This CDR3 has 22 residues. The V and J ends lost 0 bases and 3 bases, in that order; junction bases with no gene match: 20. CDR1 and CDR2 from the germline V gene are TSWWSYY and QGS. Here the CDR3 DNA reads TGTGCTCTTGGGGAACTTCCCCTCCCTGCCCTACTGGGGGATACTCGATCCGATAAACTCATCTTT. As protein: CALGELPLPALLGDTRSDKLIF.

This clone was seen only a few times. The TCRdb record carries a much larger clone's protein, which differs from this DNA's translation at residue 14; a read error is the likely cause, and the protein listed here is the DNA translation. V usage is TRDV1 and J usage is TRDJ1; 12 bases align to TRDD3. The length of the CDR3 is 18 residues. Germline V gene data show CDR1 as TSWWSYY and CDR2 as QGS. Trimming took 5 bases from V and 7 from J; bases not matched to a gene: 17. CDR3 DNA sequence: TGTGCTCTTGGGCGAACGAGCCCGAACTGGGGGATACCCGGTAAACTCATCTTT. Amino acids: CALGRTSPNWGIPGKLIF.

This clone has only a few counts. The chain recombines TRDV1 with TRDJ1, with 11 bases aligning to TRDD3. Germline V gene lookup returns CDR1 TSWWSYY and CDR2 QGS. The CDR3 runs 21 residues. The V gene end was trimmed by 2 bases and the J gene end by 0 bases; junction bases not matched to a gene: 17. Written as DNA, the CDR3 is TGTGCTCTTGGGGAAACTCTGACTTACTGGGGGATATGGGGGTACACCGATAAACTCATCTTT. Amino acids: CALGETLTYWGIWGYTDKLIF.

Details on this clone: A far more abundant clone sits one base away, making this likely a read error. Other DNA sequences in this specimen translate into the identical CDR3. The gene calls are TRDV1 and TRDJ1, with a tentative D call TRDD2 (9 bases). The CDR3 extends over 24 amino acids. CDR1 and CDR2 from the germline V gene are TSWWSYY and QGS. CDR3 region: CALGDLPRPSYRWGIHYYTDKLIF. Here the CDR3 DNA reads TGTGCTCTTGGGGATCTCCCTCGCCCTTCCTACAGGTGGGGGATTCACTATTACACCGATAAGCTCATCTTT.

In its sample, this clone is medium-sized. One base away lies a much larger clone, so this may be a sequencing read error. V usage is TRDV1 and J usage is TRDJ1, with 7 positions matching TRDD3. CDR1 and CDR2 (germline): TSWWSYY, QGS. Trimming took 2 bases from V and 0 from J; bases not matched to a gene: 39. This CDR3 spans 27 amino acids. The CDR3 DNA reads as TGTGCTCTTGGGGAAACGGATTCAGCTAGCCCTCGCCTTATACTGGTGGATACGGGCGGGTACACCGATAAACTCATCTTT. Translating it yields CALGETDSASPRLILVDTGGYTDKLIF.

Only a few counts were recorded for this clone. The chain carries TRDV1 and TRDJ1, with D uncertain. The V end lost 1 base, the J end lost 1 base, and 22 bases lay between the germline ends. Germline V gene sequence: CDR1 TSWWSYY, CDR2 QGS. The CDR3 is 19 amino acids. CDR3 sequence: CALGEREEGPRGRTDKLIF. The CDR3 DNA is TGTGCTCTTGGGGAACGTGAAGAAGGGCCCCGAGGTCGCACCGATAAACTCATCTTT.

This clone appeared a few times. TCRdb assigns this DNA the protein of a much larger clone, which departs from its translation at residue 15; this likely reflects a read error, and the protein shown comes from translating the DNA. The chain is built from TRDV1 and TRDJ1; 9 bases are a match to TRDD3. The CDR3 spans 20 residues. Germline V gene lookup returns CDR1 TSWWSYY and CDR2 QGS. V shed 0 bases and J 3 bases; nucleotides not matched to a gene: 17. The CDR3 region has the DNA TGTGCTCTTGGGGAACTGGCCCCTACTGGGGGACAGCACTCCGCCGATAAACTCATCTTT. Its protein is CALGELAPTGGQHSADKLIF.

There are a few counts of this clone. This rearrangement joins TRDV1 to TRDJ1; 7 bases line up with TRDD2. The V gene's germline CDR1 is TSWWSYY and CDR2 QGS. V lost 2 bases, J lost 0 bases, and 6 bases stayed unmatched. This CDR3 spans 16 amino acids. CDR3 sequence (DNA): TGTGCTCTTGGGGAATGGAAGTTCCTACACACCGATAAACTCATCTTT. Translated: CALGEWKFLHTDKLIF.

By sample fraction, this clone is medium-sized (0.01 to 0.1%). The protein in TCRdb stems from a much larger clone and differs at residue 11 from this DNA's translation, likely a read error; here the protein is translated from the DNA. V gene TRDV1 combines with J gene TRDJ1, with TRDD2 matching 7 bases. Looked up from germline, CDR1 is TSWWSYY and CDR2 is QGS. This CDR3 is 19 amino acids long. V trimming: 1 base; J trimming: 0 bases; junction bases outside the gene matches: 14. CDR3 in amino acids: CALGEPFLRGLLHTDKLIF. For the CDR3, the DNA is TGTGCTCTTGGGGAACCTTTCCTACGAGGGCTACTACACACCGATAAACTCATCTTT.

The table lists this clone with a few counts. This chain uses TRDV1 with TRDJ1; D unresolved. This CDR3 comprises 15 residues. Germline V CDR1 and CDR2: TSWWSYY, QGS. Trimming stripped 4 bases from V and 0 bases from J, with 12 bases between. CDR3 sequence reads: CALGGILGYTDKLIF. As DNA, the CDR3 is TGTGCTCTTGGGGGGATCTTAGGGTACACCGATAAACTCATCTTT.